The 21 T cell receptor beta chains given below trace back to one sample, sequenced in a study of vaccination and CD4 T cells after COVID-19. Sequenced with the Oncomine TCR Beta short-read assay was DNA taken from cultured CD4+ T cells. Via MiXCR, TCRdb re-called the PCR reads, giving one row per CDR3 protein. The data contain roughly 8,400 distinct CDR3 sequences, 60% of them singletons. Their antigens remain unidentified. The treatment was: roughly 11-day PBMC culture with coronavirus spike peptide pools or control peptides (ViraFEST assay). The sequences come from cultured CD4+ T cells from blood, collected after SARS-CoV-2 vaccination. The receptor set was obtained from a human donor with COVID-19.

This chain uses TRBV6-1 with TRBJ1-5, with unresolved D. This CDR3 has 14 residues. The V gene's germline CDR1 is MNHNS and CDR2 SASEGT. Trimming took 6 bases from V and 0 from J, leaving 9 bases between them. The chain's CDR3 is CASSRDNSNQPQHF. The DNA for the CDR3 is TGTGCCAGCAGCCGCGACAATAGCAATCAGCCCCAGCATTTT.

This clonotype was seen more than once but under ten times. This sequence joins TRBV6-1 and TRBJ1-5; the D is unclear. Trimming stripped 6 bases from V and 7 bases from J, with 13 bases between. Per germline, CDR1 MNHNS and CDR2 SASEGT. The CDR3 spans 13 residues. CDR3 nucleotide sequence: TGTGCCAGCAGCCCTGACGGATGGCAGCCCCAGCATTTT. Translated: CASSPDGWQPQHF.

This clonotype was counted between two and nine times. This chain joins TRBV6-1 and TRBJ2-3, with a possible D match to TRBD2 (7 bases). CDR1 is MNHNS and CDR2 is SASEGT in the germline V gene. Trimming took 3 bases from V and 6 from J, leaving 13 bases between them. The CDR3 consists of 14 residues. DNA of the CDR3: TGTGCCAGCAGTGACACGGCGGGGGCGGATACGCAGTATTTT. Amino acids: CASSDTAGADTQYF.

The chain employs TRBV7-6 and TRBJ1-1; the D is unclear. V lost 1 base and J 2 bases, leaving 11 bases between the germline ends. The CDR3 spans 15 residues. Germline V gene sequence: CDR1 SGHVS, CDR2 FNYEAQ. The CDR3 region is CASSLGSRFNTEAFF. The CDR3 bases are TGTGCCAGCAGCTTAGGCAGTAGGTTTAACACTGAAGCTTTCTTT.

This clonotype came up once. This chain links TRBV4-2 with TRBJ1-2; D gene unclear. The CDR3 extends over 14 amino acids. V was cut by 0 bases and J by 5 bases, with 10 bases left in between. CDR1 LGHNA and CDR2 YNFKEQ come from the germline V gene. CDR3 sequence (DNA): TGTGCCAGCAGCCAAGATTACGGTGGATATGGCTACACCTTC. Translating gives CASSQDYGGYGYTF.

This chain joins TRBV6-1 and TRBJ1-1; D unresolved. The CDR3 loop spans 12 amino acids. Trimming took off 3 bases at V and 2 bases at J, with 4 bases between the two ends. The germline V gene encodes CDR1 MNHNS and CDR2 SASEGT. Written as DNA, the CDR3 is TGTGCCAGCAGTGAGAGAAACACTGAAGCTTTCTTT. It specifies CASSERNTEAFF.

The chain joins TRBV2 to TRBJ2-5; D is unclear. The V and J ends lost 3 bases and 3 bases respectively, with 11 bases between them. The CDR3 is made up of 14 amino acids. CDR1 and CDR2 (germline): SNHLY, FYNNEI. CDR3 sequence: CASSDPPGKETQYF. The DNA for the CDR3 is TGTGCCAGCAGTGATCCCCCAGGAAAAGAGACCCAGTACTTC.

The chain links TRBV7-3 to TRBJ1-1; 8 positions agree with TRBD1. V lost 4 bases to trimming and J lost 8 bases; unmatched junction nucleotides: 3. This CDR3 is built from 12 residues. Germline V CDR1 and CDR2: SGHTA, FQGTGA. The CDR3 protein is CASSSRTGEAFF. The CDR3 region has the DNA TGTGCCAGCAGCTCTAGGACAGGGGAAGCTTTCTTT.

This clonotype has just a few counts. In DNA, the CDR3 is TGCAGTGCTGGCCTCTACAGGGGTACCTACAATGAGCAGTTCTTC. Protein sequence: CSAGLYRGTYNEQFF. The J gene is TRBJ2-1, the V gene TRBV20-1, with TRBD1 matching over 7 bases. With V trimmed by 5 bases and J by 2 bases, 9 bases remained unmatched. CDR3 length: 15 residues. Germline V gene data show CDR1 as DFQATT and CDR2 as SNEGSKA (reference sequence).

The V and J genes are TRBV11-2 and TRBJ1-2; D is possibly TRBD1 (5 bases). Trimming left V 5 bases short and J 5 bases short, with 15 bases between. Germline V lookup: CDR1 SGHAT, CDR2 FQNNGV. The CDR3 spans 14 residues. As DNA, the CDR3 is TGTGCCAGCAGCGAAGACAGATCCTGGTATGGCTACACCTTC. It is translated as CASSEDRSWYGYTF.

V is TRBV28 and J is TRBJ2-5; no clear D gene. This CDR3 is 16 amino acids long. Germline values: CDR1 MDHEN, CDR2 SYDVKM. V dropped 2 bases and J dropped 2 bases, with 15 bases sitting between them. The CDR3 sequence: CASSLVNQLSQETQYF. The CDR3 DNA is TGTGCCAGCAGTTTAGTGAACCAGCTCTCTCAAGAGACCCAGTACTTC. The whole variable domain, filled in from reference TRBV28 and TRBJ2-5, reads DVKVTQSSRYLVKRTGEKVFLECVQDMDHENMFWYRQDPGLGLRLIYFSYDVKMKEKGDIPEGYSVSREKKERFSLILESASTNQTSMYLCASSLVNQLSQETQYFGPGTRLLVL.

In nucleotides, the CDR3 is TGTGCCAGCAGCTCAACCACAGGGGGCGGGGGAGGCTACACCTTC. It translates to CASSSTTGGGGGYTF. The chain has TRBV7-2 and TRBJ1-2; 9 bases map to TRBD1. V lost 4 bases to trimming and J lost 8 bases; unmatched junction nucleotides: 11. Germline V gene sequence: CDR1 SGHTA, CDR2 FQGNSA. This CDR3 region has 15 residues.

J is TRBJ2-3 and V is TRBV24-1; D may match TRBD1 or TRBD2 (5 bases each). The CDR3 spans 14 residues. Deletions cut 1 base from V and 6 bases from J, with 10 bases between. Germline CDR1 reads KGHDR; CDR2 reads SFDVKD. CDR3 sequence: CATSDFGGWDTQYF. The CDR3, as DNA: TGTGCCACCAGTGATTTTGGGGGATGGGATACGCAGTATTTT.

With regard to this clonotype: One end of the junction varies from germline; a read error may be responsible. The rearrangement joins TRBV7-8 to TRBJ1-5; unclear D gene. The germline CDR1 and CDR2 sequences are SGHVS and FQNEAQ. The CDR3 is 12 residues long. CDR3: CTSSQGNQPQHF. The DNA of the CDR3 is TGTACCAGCAGCCAGGGCAATCAGCCCCAGCATTTT. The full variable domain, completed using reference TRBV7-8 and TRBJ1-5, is GAGVSQSPRYKVAKRGQDVALRCDPISGHVSLFWYQQALGQGPEFLTYFQNEAQLDKSGLPSDRFFAERPEGSVSTLKIQRTQQEDSAVYLCTSSQGNQPQHFGDGTRLSIL.

The CDR3 region is CSVDHYGYTF. Written as DNA, the CDR3 is TGCAGCGTTGACCACTATGGCTACACCTTC. The chain joins TRBV29-1 to TRBJ1-2; D not certain. CDR1 SQVTM and CDR2 ANQGSEA come from the germline V gene. Between the trimmed V and J ends, which lost 3 bases and 3 bases, there was a span of 2 bases. This CDR3 region has 10 residues.

The CDR3 sequence is CSALREGSDYGYTF. DNA of the CDR3: TGCAGTGCCCTCCGGGAGGGATCTGACTATGGCTACACCTTC. The chain couples TRBV20-1 to TRBJ1-2; D is undetermined. Germline assignment: CDR1 DFQATT and CDR2 SNEGSKA (reference sequence). The V end was cut by 6 bases, the J end by 3 bases, with 17 bases between. The CDR3 totals 14 residues.

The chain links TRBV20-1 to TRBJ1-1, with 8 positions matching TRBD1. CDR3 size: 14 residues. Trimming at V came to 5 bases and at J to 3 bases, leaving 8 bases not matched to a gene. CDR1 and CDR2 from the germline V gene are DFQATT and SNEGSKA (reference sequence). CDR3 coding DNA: TGCAGTGCTGGAAGATTGGACAGGGACACTGAAGCTTTCTTT. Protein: CSAGRLDRDTEAFF.

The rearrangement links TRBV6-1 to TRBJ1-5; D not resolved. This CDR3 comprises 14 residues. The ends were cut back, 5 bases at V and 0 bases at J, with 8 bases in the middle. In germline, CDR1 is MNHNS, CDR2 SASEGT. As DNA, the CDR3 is TGTGCCAGCAGTAACCCGGATAGCAATCAGCCCCAGCATTTT. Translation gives CASSNPDSNQPQHF.

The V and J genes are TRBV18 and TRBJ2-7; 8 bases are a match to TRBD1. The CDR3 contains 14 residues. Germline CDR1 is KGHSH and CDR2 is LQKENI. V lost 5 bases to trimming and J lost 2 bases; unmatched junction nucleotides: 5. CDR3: CASSVGQVPYEQYF. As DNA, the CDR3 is TGTGCCAGCTCAGTGGGACAGGTTCCCTACGAGCAGTACTTC.

CDR3: CASSLEQGPTYEQYF. The CDR3 DNA sequence: TGTGCCAGCAGCTTGGAACAGGGCCCTACCTACGAGCAGTACTTC. The chain combines TRBV5-4 with TRBJ2-7; perhaps TRBD1 as D (6 bases). Germline assignment: CDR1 SGHNT and CDR2 YYREEE (reference sequence). The germline V and J ends were trimmed by 0 bases and 2 bases, with 12 bases remaining between them. This CDR3 comprises 15 residues.

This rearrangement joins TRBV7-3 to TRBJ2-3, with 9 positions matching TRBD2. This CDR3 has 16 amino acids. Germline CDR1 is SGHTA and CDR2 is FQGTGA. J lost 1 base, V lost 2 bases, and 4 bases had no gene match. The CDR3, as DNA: TGTGCCAGCAGCTTAGGAGCGGGGGGTGGCACAGATACGCAGTATTTT. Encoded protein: CASSLGAGGGTDTQYF.